The clone carrying this TCR beta chain was observed many times. Compared with germline, one end of the junction differs, possibly owing to a read error. Germline V gene data show CDR1 as SGHRS and CDR2 as YFSETQ. The CDR3 is made up of 14 amino acids. Using unique molecular identifiers, the investigators prepared the TCRbeta library. Using its own MiXCR run on the PCR reads, TCRdb lists one record per CDR3 protein. The table lists 450,000 to 600,000 distinct CDR3 sequences, under 15% of them singletons, with over 2% in the top ten. The entry originates in a study of T-cell reconstitution after alpha-beta-depleted transplantation in children.

The material was PBMCs, mostly from graft donor cells, obtained 360 days after TCRalphabeta/CD19-depleted stem cell transplant. The J gene is TRBJ2-7, the V gene TRBV5-1; no firm D call. This TCR came from a male patient under 18 who had a stem cell transplant for acute myeloid leukemia, so the T cells may come from the graft donor. The DNA of the CDR3 is TGTGCCAGCAGCTTAGAAGGAAGCTCCTACGAGCAGTACTTC. It translates to CASSLEGSSYEQYF.